The 11 T cell receptor beta chains presented below share a single source sample, sequenced in a study of blood T cell repertoires in COVID-19. Sequencing used immunoSEQ multiplex PCR; TCRdb keeps in-frame clones, though not all of them. The sample shows about 64,000 clones, approximately 90% of them seen only once. The sample consisted of peripheral blood. The receptors derive from a man aged 65-85 years with acute or convalescent COVID-19.

The chain has TRBV7-3 and TRBJ1-1; D uncertain. Germline V CDR1 and CDR2: SGHTA, FQGTGA. CDR3 length: 12 residues. Trimming stripped 5 bases from V and 5 bases from J, with 9 bases between. CDR3 sequence: CASSPTGTEAFF. The CDR3 DNA reads TGTGCCAGCAGCCCCACGGGGACTGAAGCTTTCTTT.

V gene TRBV19 combines with J gene TRBJ1-5; 10 bases match TRBD1. Germline CDR1 reads LNHDA; CDR2 reads SQIVND (reference sequence). The V segment lost 8 bases and the J segment 5 bases; nucleotides outside the gene matches: 6. The CDR3 consists of 14 residues. The CDR3 sequence: CASRGQGIYQPQHF. CDR3 DNA sequence: TGTGCCAGTCGGGGACAGGGGATTTATCAGCCCCAGCATTTT.

V is TRBV7-9 and J is TRBJ2-2; D gene uncertain. V was shortened by 1 base and J by 1 base, with 7 bases between the two germline ends. CDR1 and CDR2 from the germline V gene are SEHNR and FQNEAQ (reference sequence). The CDR3 covers 15 residues. CDR3 sequence: CASSLDILNTGELFF. The DNA for the CDR3 is TGTGCCAGCAGCTTAGACATCCTGAACACCGGGGAGCTGTTTTTT.

The chain recombines TRBV7-8 with TRBJ2-3; a weak D match, TRBD1 (6 bases). The CDR3 extends over 13 amino acids. Deletions cut 8 bases from V and 4 bases from J, with 13 bases between. Germline lookup yields CDR1 SGHVS and CDR2 FQNEAQ. The CDR3 region is CASSGQSPDTQYF. The CDR3 nucleotides are TGTGCCAGCTCTGGACAGTCCCCAGATACGCAGTATTTT.

The gene calls are TRBV7-8 and TRBJ2-5; 11 bases fit TRBD2. The CDR3 covers 15 residues. From germline, CDR1 is SGHVS and CDR2 FQNEAQ. The V and J ends lost 4 bases and 2 bases, in that order; junction bases with no gene match: 3. The CDR3 DNA reads TGTGCCAGCAGCTCCCGACTAGCGGGGCAAGAGACCCAGTACTTC. As protein: CASSSRLAGQETQYF.

The chain combines TRBV19 with TRBJ2-7, with D tentatively TRBD1 (6 bases). The germline gives CDR1 LNHDA, CDR2 SQIVND (reference sequence). Trimming pared 6 bases from V and 2 bases from J, leaving 17 bases between. CDR3 size: 15 residues. CDR3 sequence (DNA): TGTGCCAGTAGCAAAGGACAGCCGACCCCCTACGAGCAGTACTTC. Translating it yields CASSKGQPTPYEQYF.

The V call is TRBV6-1, the J call TRBJ1-5, with D uncertain. Per the germline V gene, CDR1 is MNHNS and CDR2 is SASEGT. This CDR3 comprises 13 residues. Trimming left V 2 bases short and J 4 bases short, with 6 bases between. CDR3 amino acids: CASSEYRNQPQHF. CDR3 sequence (DNA): TGTGCCAGCAGTGAATACAGAAATCAGCCCCAGCATTTT.

The chain joins TRBV6-5 to TRBJ1-5; 9 nucleotides align to TRBD1. J gave up 6 bases and V 5 bases, and 5 bases lay outside the gene matches. This CDR3 is built from 14 residues. The germline CDR1 and CDR2 sequences are MNHEY and SVGAGI. CDR3 in amino acids: CASSKGQGGQPQHF. In DNA form, the CDR3 reads TGTGCCAGCAGTAAGGGACAGGGTGGTCAGCCCCAGCATTTT.

The DNA for the CDR3 is TGTGCCAGCAGCCCTCTGCGGGGGCGGGATGAAAAACTGTTTTTT. Encoded protein: CASSPLRGRDEKLFF. The genes are TRBV11-2 and TRBJ1-4; tentative D call: TRBD1 (6 bases). The CDR3 has 15 amino acids. The V end was cut by 5 bases, the J end by 6 bases, with 16 bases between. CDR1 and CDR2 from the germline V gene are SGHAT and FQNNGV. Full variable domain (missing parts from reference TRBV11-2 and TRBJ1-4): EAGVAQSPRYKIIEKRQSVAFWCNPISGHATLYWYQQILGQGPKLLIQFQNNGVVDDSQLPKDRFSAERLKGVDSTLKIQPAKLEDSAVYLCASSPLRGRDEKLFFGSGTQLSVL.

The chain employs TRBV6-2 or TRBV6-3 and TRBJ1-5; a weak D match, TRBD1 (5 bases). There are 15 residues in the CDR3. The germline V and J ends were trimmed by 2 bases and 6 bases, with 14 bases remaining between them. Per germline, CDR1 MNHEY and CDR2 SVGEGT. CDR3 residues: CASSYLFGGSQPQHF. The CDR3 region has the DNA TGTGCCAGCAGTTACCTTTTCGGGGGGAGTCAGCCCCAGCATTTT.

Comments on this clone: The same CDR3 arises from other DNA sequences in this sample as well. The V call is TRBV5-6, the J call TRBJ2-2; 8 bases agree with TRBD1. With V trimmed by 4 bases and J by 2 bases, 13 bases remained unmatched. Germline values: CDR1 SGHDT, CDR2 YYEEEE. The CDR3 spans 18 residues. CDR3 region: CASSLLGGGQGNTGELFF. CDR3 in DNA: TGTGCCAGCAGCCTTCTTGGTGGTGGACAGGGCAACACCGGGGAGCTGTTTTTT.